Listed below are T cell receptor beta chains from one sample, sequenced in a study of blood T cell repertoires in COVID-19. Assay used: immunoSEQ multiplex PCR; TCRdb lists only in-frame clones, some missing. This table holds some 250,000 clones, about 89% found once. Sequencing was done on a sample of PBMCs or T cells enriched from blood (not recorded which). The receptors come from a human donor in a cohort exposed to, infected with or recovered from COVID-19 (not recorded which). The donor label of this sample is uncertain. The CDR3 runs from the conserved cysteine through the conserved F or W. The D gene is left open where the match is weak. Rows give clone size only sometimes, using once, few, many, or a class for an expanded clone.

V gene: TRBV9
clone size: .
J gene: TRBJ2-2
D gene: TRBD2
CDR3 DNA: TGTGCCAGCAGCGCCTCCGGGACTAGCGGGGGGCGCACCGGGGAGCTGTTTTTT
CDR3 protein: CASSASGTSGGRTGELFF

V gene: TRBV6-6
clone size: .
J gene: TRBJ2-7
D gene: TRBD1
CDR3 DNA: TGTGCCAGCGACCAGGGACAGCCCTCCTACGAGCAGTACTTC
CDR3 protein: CASDQGQPSYEQYF

V gene: TRBV7-9
clone size: .
J gene: TRBJ2-4
D gene: .
CDR3 DNA: TGTGCCAGCAGCTTAGCCTTCCAGGGCCCCAAAAACATTCAGTACTTC
CDR3 protein: CASSLAFQGPKNIQYF

V gene: TRBV3-1/TRBV3-2
clone size: .
J gene: TRBJ2-5
D gene: TRBD2
CDR3 DNA: TGTGCCAGCAGCCGACTAGCGGGGGAGCAAGAGACCCAGTACTTC
CDR3 protein: CASSRLAGEQETQYF

V gene: TRBV2
clone size: .
J gene: TRBJ1-2
D gene: .
CDR3 DNA: TGTGCCAGCAGTGAAGCCGAGACAGCAAACTATGGCTACACCTTC
CDR3 protein: CASSEAETANYGYTF

V gene: TRBV5-1
clone size: .
J gene: TRBJ1-4
D gene: .
CDR3 DNA: TGCGCCAGCAGCTTGTCAGGGATAGACGAAAAACTGTTTTTT
CDR3 protein: CASSLSGIDEKLFF

V gene: TRBV28
clone size: once
J gene: TRBJ1-1
D gene: .
CDR3 DNA: TGTGCCAGCAGTTTATTACAGATGAACACTGAAGCTTTCTTT
CDR3 protein: CASSLLQMNTEAFF

V gene: TRBV4-2
clone size: .
J gene: TRBJ2-5
D gene: TRBD1
CDR3 DNA: TGTGCCAGCAGCCTGTTAGGGGGCCAGGGTGGGGAGACCCAGTACTTC
CDR3 protein: CASSLLGGQGGETQYF

V gene: TRBV2
clone size: .
J gene: TRBJ1-2
D gene: .
CDR3 DNA: TGTGCCAGCAGCCAATCCCCGGGAGGGAACTATGGCTACACCTTC
CDR3 protein: CASSQSPGGNYGYTF

V gene: TRBV7-8
clone size: .
J gene: TRBJ2-2
D gene: TRBD1
CDR3 DNA: TGTGCCAGCAGCTTAGCCGGGACAGCGAACACCGGGGAGCTGTTTTTT
CDR3 protein: CASSLAGTANTGELFF

V gene: TRBV4-1
clone size: .
J gene: TRBJ1-5
D gene: .
CDR3 DNA: TGCGCCAGCAGCCAACTAGCAGGGGGCAATCAGCCCCAGCATTTT
CDR3 protein: CASSQLAGGNQPQHF

V gene: TRBV4-1
clone size: .
J gene: TRBJ2-4
D gene: .
CDR3 DNA: TGCGCCAGCAGCCACCCGGGACTAGCCAAAAACATTCAGTACTTC
CDR3 protein: CASSHPGLAKNIQYF

V gene: TRBV5-4
clone size: .
J gene: TRBJ2-7
D gene: TRBD1
CDR3 DNA: TGTGCCAGCAGCGTTACAGGGGGCGGACGTTTAGAGCAGTACTTC
CDR3 protein: CASSVTGGGRLEQYF

V gene: TRBV30
clone size: .
J gene: TRBJ2-5
D gene: .
CDR3 DNA: TGTGCCTGGAGTGGGGGCGAAGAGACCCAGTACTTC
CDR3 protein: CAWSGGEETQYF

V gene: TRBV7-6
clone size: .
J gene: TRBJ2-7
D gene: TRBD1
CDR3 DNA: TGTGCCAGCAGCCCCGGGACAGGGAGCTCCTACGAGCAGTACTTC
CDR3 protein: CASSPGTGSSYEQYF

V gene: TRBV6-6
clone size: .
J gene: TRBJ1-2
D gene: .
CDR3 DNA: TGTGCCAGCAGTATAGGGGACAAGGTGTATGGCTACACCTTC
CDR3 protein: CASSIGDKVYGYTF

V gene: TRBV7-6
clone size: .
J gene: TRBJ2-3
D gene: .
CDR3 DNA: TGTGCCAGCACCCGTCGGGGGACCACAGATACGCAGTATTTT
CDR3 protein: CASTRRGTTDTQYF

V gene: TRBV9
clone size: .
J gene: TRBJ2-7
D gene: .
CDR3 DNA: TGTGCCAGCAGCCCCCGAATAGCAACCTACGAGCAGTACTTC
CDR3 protein: CASSPRIATYEQYF

V gene: TRBV10-2
clone size: few
J gene: TRBJ2-7
D gene: .
CDR3 DNA: TGCGCCCCTACCCACGGAGCCTACGAGCAGTACTTC
CDR3 protein: CAPTHGAYEQYF

V gene: TRBV24-1
clone size: .
J gene: TRBJ1-2
D gene: TRBD1
CDR3 DNA: TGTGCCACCAGTGACAGGACAGGGAAAGATGGCTACACCTTC
CDR3 protein: CATSDRTGKDGYTF

V gene: TRBV25-1
clone size: .
J gene: TRBJ1-5
D gene: TRBD1
CDR3 DNA: TGTGCCAGCAGTGAGGGTAAGGGACAGGGACAGCCCCAGCATTTT
CDR3 protein: CASSEGKGQGQPQHF

V gene: TRBV3-1/TRBV3-2
clone size: .
J gene: TRBJ2-2
D gene: .
CDR3 DNA: TGTGCCAGCAGCTTACGTACAGTGAACACCGGGGAGCTGTTTTTT
CDR3 protein: CASSLRTVNTGELFF

V gene: TRBV7-2
clone size: .
J gene: TRBJ1-5
D gene: .
CDR3 DNA: TGTGCCAGCAGTCTGCGCGGGGGCAATCAGCCCCAGCATTTT
CDR3 protein: CASSLRGGNQPQHF

V gene: TRBV19
clone size: .
J gene: TRBJ2-1
D gene: TRBD2
CDR3 DNA: TGTGCCAGTAGTATAGGGGGGGGAATAGACAATGAGCAGTTCTTC
CDR3 protein: CASSIGGGIDNEQFF

V gene: TRBV18
clone size: .
J gene: TRBJ2-3
D gene: .
CDR3 DNA: TGTGCCGCCGAGAAAAGCACAGATACGCAGTATTTT
CDR3 protein: CAAEKSTDTQYF

V gene: TRBV7-3
clone size: .
J gene: TRBJ2-1
D gene: TRBD2
CDR3 DNA: TGTGCCAGCCGTCAGCAAAGCGGGGGGGCCTTTGAGCAGTTCTTC
CDR3 protein: CASRQQSGGAFEQFF

V gene: TRBV4-2
clone size: few
J gene: TRBJ2-7
D gene: TRBD1
CDR3 DNA: TGTGCCAGCAGTCCCGGGACAGGGACGAGCGAGCAGTACTTC
CDR3 protein: CASSPGTGTSEQYF

V gene: TRBV4-2
clone size: once
J gene: TRBJ1-6
D gene: TRBD1
CDR3 DNA: TGTGCCAGCAGTTCCGGGACAGATAATTCACCCCTCCACTTT
CDR3 protein: CASSSGTDNSPLHF

V gene: TRBV6-2/TRBV6-3
clone size: .
J gene: TRBJ1-6
D gene: .
CDR3 DNA: TGTGCCAGCAGTGACGGGAGCTCCTATAATTCACCCCTCCACTTT
CDR3 protein: CASSDGSSYNSPLHF

V gene: TRBV18
clone size: .
J gene: TRBJ1-2
D gene: .
CDR3 DNA: TGTGCCAGCTCACCCGGCGGTCTTTTTGGCTACACCTTC
CDR3 protein: CASSPGGLFGYTF

V gene: TRBV19
clone size: .
J gene: TRBJ2-3
D gene: TRBD2
CDR3 DNA: TGTGCCAGTAGTATTGGGGGGGATTCCACAGATACGCAGTATTTT
CDR3 protein: CASSIGGDSTDTQYF

V gene: TRBV23-1
clone size: once
J gene: TRBJ2-6
D gene: .
CDR3 DNA: TGCGCCAGCACCCTAGGTAGGTTATTCGCCTCTGGGGCCAACGTCCTGACTTTC
CDR3 protein: CASTLGRLFASGANVLTF

V gene: TRBV6-6
clone size: .
J gene: TRBJ2-7
D gene: TRBD1
CDR3 DNA: TGTGCCAGCAGCTGGGGGACAGGACTGGTTTACGAGCAGTACTTC
CDR3 protein: CASSWGTGLVYEQYF

V gene: TRBV9
clone size: .
J gene: TRBJ2-7
D gene: .
CDR3 DNA: TGTGCCAGCAGCCCTCCCCCGGGGGAGATCTACGAGCAGTACTTC
CDR3 protein: CASSPPPGEIYEQYF

V gene: TRBV14
clone size: .
J gene: TRBJ2-2
D gene: TRBD1
CDR3 DNA: TGTGCCAGCAGGCCAGGGGGTTCCGGGGAGCTGTTTTTT
CDR3 protein: CASRPGGSGELFF

V gene: TRBV30
clone size: .
J gene: TRBJ2-2
D gene: TRBD2
CDR3 DNA: TGTGCCTGGACCCTCCCGGGGGGGAACACCGGGGAGCTGTTTTTT
CDR3 protein: CAWTLPGGNTGELFF

V gene: TRBV4-2
clone size: .
J gene: TRBJ2-2
D gene: TRBD1
CDR3 DNA: TGTGCCAGCAGCCAAGAGATGACAGGGGGCACCGGGGAGCTGTTTTTT
CDR3 protein: CASSQEMTGGTGELFF

V gene: TRBV10-1
clone size: .
J gene: TRBJ1-5
D gene: .
CDR3 DNA: TGCGCCAGCATTAAACATTCTCAGGGATTTCCGAGGATTAGTCAGCCCCAGCATTTT
CDR3 protein: CASIKHSQGFPRISQPQHF

V gene: TRBV6-5
clone size: .
J gene: TRBJ1-2
D gene: TRBD1
CDR3 DNA: TGTGCCAGCTTCACAGGGGGAGACTATGGCCACACCTTC
CDR3 protein: CASFTGGDYGHTF

V gene: TRBV7-2
clone size: .
J gene: TRBJ2-3
D gene: TRBD2
CDR3 DNA: TGTGCCAGCAGCCTCCGCTGGGGGAGCGGGGCAGGAGATACGCAGTATTTT
CDR3 protein: CASSLRWGSGAGDTQYF

V gene: TRBV7-9
clone size: .
J gene: TRBJ2-1
D gene: .
CDR3 DNA: TGTGCCAGCAGCTTAAGGCGCCGCCGGGACAATGAGCAGTTCTTC
CDR3 protein: CASSLRRRRDNEQFF

V gene: TRBV5-1
clone size: .
J gene: TRBJ1-4
D gene: .
CDR3 DNA: TGCGCCAGCAGCTTGGCCCCGGGTATTAATGAAAAACTGTTTTTT
CDR3 protein: CASSLAPGINEKLFF

V gene: TRBV6-5
clone size: .
J gene: TRBJ1-4
D gene: .
CDR3 DNA: TGTGCCAGCAGGTCGGTTGGCCCGGCGGAACTGTTTTTT
CDR3 protein: CASRSVGPAELFF

V gene: TRBV4-1
clone size: .
J gene: TRBJ1-2
D gene: .
CDR3 DNA: TGCGCCAGCAGCCAAGAAACAGGGATCGGCTACACCTTC
CDR3 protein: CASSQETGIGYTF

V gene: TRBV9
clone size: .
J gene: TRBJ2-1
D gene: TRBD1
CDR3 DNA: TGTGCCAGCAGCGGCGAGAACAGGGGGCTCTACAATGAGCAGTTCTTC
CDR3 protein: CASSGENRGLYNEQFF

V gene: TRBV7-8
clone size: .
J gene: TRBJ2-3
D gene: TRBD1
CDR3 DNA: TGTGCCAGCAGCTACAGACAGGGCTTGGGCACAGATACGCAGTATTTT
CDR3 protein: CASSYRQGLGTDTQYF

V gene: TRBV7-9
clone size: .
J gene: TRBJ1-3
D gene: .
CDR3 DNA: TGTGCCAGCAGTCCAAAAGCAGGGAACACCATATATTTT
CDR3 protein: CASSPKAGNTIYF

V gene: TRBV10-3
clone size: .
J gene: TRBJ1-1
D gene: TRBD1
CDR3 DNA: TGTGCCACCAGATTGGGGACAGGGAACACTGAAGCTTTCTTT
CDR3 protein: CATRLGTGNTEAFF

V gene: TRBV5-4
clone size: .
J gene: TRBJ2-5
D gene: TRBD1
CDR3 DNA: TGTGCCAGCACAAGACAGGGGAGTGAAGAGACCCAGTACTTC
CDR3 protein: CASTRQGSEETQYF

V gene: TRBV2
clone size: .
J gene: TRBJ2-3
D gene: .
CDR3 DNA: TGTGCCAGCAGTCCCCAAGGGGGGGGGTCAGATACGCAGTATTTT
CDR3 protein: CASSPQGGGSDTQYF

V gene: TRBV19
clone size: .
J gene: TRBJ1-2
D gene: TRBD1
CDR3 DNA: TGTGCCAGTAGTGGGACAGGGGACAACTATGGCTACACCTTC
CDR3 protein: CASSGTGDNYGYTF